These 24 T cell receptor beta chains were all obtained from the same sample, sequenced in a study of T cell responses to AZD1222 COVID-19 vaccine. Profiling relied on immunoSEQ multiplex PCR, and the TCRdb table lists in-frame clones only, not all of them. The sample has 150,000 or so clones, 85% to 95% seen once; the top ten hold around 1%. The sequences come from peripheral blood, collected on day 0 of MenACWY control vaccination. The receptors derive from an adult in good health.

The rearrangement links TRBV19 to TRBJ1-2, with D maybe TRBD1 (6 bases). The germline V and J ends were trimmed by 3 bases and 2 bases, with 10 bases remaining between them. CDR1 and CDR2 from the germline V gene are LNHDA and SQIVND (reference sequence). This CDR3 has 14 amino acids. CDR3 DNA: TGTGCCAGTAGTATTTCTCAGGGGAACTATGGCTACACCTTC. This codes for CASSISQGNYGYTF.

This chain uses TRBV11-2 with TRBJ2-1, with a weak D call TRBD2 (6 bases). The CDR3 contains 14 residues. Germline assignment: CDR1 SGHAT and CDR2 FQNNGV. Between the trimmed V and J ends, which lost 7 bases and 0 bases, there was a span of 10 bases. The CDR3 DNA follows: TGTGCCAGCAATTTCGGGAGCTCCTACAATGAGCAGTTCTTC. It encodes CASNFGSSYNEQFF. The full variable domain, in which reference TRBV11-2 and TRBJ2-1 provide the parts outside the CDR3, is EAGVAQSPRYKIIEKRQSVAFWCNPISGHATLYWYQQILGQGPKLLIQFQNNGVVDDSQLPKDRFSAERLKGVDSTLKIQPAKLEDSAVYLCASNFGSSYNEQFFGPGTRLTVL.

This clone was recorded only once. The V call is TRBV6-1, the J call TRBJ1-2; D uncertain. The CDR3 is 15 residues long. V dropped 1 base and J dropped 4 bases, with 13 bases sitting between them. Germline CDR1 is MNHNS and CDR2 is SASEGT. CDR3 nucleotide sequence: TGTGCCAGCAGTGAAGATTACCTTTTTACCTATGGCTACACCTTC. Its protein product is CASSEDYLFTYGYTF.

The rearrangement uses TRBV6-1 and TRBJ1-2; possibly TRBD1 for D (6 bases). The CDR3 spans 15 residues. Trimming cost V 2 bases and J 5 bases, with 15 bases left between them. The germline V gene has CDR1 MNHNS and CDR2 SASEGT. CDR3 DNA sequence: TGTGCCAGCAGTGAATCGACAGGCTTAGGGTATGGCTACACCTTC. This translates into CASSESTGLGYGYTF.

The CDR3 DNA follows: TGTGCCATCGAGCTGAGGGACTCCTACGAGCAGTACTTC. Translating gives CAIELRDSYEQYF. J is TRBJ2-7 and V is TRBV7-9, with D tentatively TRBD2 (5 bases). The germline gives CDR1 SEHNR, CDR2 FQNEAQ (reference sequence). The CDR3 has 13 residues. V was cut by 10 bases and J by 0 bases, with 13 bases left in between.

This CDR3 is CASRPTGGGYEQYF. The DNA for the CDR3 is TGTGCCAGCAGGCCGACAGGGGGCGGCTACGAGCAGTACTTC. The chain employs TRBV27 and TRBJ2-7; 10 bases align to TRBD1. Losses at the gene ends were 6 bases for V and 3 bases for J; bases not matched to a gene: 5. CDR1 is MNHEY, CDR2 SMNVEV, per germline (reference sequence). This CDR3 contains 14 residues.

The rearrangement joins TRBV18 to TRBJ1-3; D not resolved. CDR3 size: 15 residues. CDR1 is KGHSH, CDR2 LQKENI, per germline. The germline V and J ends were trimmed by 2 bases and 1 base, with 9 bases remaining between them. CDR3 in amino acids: CASSPGFSSGNTIYF. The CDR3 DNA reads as TGTGCCAGCTCACCAGGGTTTTCTTCTGGAAACACCATATATTTT.

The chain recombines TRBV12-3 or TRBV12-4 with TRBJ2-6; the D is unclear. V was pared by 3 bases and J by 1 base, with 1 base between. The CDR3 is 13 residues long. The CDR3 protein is CASSLSGANVLTF. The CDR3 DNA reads TGTGCCAGCAGTTTGTCTGGGGCCAACGTCCTGACTTTC.

The CDR3 sequence is CASSQIGGNSPLHF. The CDR3 DNA sequence: TGTGCCAGTAGTCAGATCGGGGGGAACTCACCCCTCCACTTT. The rearrangement uses TRBV19 and TRBJ1-6; possibly TRBD1 for D (5 bases). V lost 5 bases and J 10 bases, leaving 15 bases between the germline ends. This CDR3 is 14 amino acids long. In germline, CDR1 is LNHDA, CDR2 SQIVND (reference sequence).

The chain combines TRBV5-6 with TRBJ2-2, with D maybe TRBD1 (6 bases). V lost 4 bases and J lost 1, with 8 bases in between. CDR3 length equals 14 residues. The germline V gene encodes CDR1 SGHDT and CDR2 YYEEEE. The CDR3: CASSRDMNTGELFF. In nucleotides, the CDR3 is TGTGCCAGCAGCCGGGACATGAACACCGGGGAGCTGTTTTTT.

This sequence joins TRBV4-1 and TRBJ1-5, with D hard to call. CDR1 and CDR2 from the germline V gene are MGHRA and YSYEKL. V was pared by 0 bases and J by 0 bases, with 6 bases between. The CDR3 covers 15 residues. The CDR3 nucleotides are TGCGCCAGCAGCCAAGATCCAGTTAGCAATCAGCCCCAGCATTTT. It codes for CASSQDPVSNQPQHF.

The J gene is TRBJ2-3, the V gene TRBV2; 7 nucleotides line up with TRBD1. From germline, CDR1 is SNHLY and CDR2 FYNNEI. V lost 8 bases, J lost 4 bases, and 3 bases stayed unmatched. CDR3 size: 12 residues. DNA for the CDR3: TGTGCCAGCGGGACAGACTCAGATACGCAGTATTTT. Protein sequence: CASGTDSDTQYF.

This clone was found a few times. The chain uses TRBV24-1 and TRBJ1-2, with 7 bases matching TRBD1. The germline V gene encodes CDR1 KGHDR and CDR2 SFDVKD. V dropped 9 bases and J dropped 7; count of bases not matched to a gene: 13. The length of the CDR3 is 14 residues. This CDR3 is CATRPTGSRVGYTF. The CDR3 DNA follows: TGTGCCACCCGTCCGACAGGGTCACGGGTTGGCTACACCTTC.

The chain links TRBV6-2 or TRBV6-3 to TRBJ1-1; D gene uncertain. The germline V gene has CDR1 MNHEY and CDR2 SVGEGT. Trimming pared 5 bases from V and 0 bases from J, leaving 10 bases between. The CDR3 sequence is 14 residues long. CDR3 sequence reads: CASSLTSMNTEAFF. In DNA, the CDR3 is TGTGCCAGCAGTCTGACCTCCATGAACACTGAAGCTTTCTTT.

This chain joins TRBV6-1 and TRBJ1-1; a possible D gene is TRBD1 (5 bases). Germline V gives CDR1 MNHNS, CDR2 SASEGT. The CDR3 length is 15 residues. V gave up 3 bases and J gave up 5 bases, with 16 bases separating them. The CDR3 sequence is CASSDSTVLGTEAFF. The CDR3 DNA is TGTGCCAGCAGTGATTCGACAGTCCTGGGGACTGAAGCTTTCTTT.

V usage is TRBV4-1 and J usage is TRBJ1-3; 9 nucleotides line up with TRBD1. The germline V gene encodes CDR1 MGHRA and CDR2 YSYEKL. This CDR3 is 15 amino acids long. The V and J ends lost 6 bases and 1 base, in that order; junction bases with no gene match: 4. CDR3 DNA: TGCGCCAGCAGGGGACAGGGTCAATCTGGAAACACCATATATTTT. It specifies CASRGQGQSGNTIYF.

CDR3 nucleotide sequence: TGTGCCACCAGCAGAGGGCTGAGGGGAGGGAGGGCCGCAGATACGCAGTATTTT. Protein sequence: CATSRGLRGGRAADTQYF. J is TRBJ2-3 and V is TRBV15; 7 nucleotides agree with TRBD2. The V gene end was trimmed by 1 base and the J gene end by 4 bases; junction bases not matched to a gene: 14. The CDR3 consists of 18 residues. Germline V gene lookup returns CDR1 LNHNV and CDR2 YYDKDF (reference sequence).

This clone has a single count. For the CDR3, the DNA is TGTGCCAGCAGTCCATTGGGGGGGGCCAATTCACCCCTCCACTTT. It encodes CASSPLGGANSPLHF. V gene TRBV6-6 combines with J gene TRBJ1-6, with D tentatively TRBD1 (6 bases). This CDR3 comprises 15 residues. V gave up 5 bases and J gave up 7 bases, with 15 bases separating them. In germline, CDR1 is MNHNY, CDR2 SVGAGI (reference sequence).

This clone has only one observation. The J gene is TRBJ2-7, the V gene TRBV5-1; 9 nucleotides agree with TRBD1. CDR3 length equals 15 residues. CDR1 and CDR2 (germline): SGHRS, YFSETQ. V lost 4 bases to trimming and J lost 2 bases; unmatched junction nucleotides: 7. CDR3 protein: CASSQGQGGPYEQYF. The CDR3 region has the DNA TGCGCCAGCAGCCAGGGACAGGGCGGCCCCTACGAGCAGTACTTC.

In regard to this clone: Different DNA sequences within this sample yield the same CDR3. CDR3 nucleotide sequence: TGTGCCAGCAGCCCGGGACAGGGCGCAGATACGCAGTATTTT. Translating gives CASSPGQGADTQYF. This sequence joins TRBV11-2 and TRBJ2-3; 9 bases agree with TRBD1. Germline values: CDR1 SGHAT, CDR2 FQNNGV. The CDR3 runs to 14 residues. Germline trimming cut 5 bases from V and 4 bases from J; bases unmatched to any gene: 4. The entire variable domain, with the rest obtained from reference TRBV11-2 and TRBJ2-3, is as follows: EAGVAQSPRYKIIEKRQSVAFWCNPISGHATLYWYQQILGQGPKLLIQFQNNGVVDDSQLPKDRFSAERLKGVDSTLKIQPAKLEDSAVYLCASSPGQGADTQYFGPGTRLTVL.

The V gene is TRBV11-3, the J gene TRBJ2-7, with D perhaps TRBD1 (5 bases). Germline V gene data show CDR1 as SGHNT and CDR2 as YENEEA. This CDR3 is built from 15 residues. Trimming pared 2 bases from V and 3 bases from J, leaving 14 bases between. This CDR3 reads CASSLSDGAHYEQYF. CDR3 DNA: TGTGCCAGCAGCTTATCGGATGGGGCCCACTACGAGCAGTACTTC.

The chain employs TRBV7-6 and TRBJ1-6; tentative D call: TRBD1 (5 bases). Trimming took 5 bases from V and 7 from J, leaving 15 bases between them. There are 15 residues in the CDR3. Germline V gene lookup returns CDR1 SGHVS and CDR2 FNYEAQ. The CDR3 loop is CASSQGLSGNSPLHF. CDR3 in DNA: TGTGCCAGCAGCCAGGGACTGTCAGGAAATTCACCCCTCCACTTT.

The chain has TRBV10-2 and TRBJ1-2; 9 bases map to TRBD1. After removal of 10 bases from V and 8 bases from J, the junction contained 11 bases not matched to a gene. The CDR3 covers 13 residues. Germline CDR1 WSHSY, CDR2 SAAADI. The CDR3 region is CATSRTGGEGYTF. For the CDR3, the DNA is TGCGCCACCTCTCGAACAGGGGGCGAGGGCTACACCTTC.

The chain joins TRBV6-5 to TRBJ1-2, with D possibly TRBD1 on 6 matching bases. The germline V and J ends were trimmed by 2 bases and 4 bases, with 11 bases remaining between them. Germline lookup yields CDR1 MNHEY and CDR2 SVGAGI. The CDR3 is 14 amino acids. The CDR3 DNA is TGTGCCAGCAGTTACGCTGACAGGTCCTATGGCTACACCTTC. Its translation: CASSYADRSYGYTF.